The source of this T cell receptor (beta chain) is a study of blood T cell repertoires in COVID-19. Study at large: COVID-19 samples from acute and convalescent phases originated in the United States, Italy and Spain.

Assay used: immunoSEQ multiplex PCR; TCRdb lists only in-frame clones, some missing. The data show roughly 280,000 clones, around four fifths seen once. Trimming took off 0 bases at V and 5 bases at J, with 10 bases between the two ends. This CDR3 has 15 residues. Germline V gives CDR1 LGHNA, CDR2 YNFKEQ. This receptor was obtained from a man aged 60 to 69 who had recovered from COVID-19. The genes are TRBV4-2 and TRBJ2-2, with D unclear. Material: peripheral blood. CDR3 sequence reads: CASSQEEVATGELFF. The CDR3 region has the DNA TGTGCCAGCAGCCAAGAAGAGGTCGCGACCGGGGAGCTGTTTTTT.